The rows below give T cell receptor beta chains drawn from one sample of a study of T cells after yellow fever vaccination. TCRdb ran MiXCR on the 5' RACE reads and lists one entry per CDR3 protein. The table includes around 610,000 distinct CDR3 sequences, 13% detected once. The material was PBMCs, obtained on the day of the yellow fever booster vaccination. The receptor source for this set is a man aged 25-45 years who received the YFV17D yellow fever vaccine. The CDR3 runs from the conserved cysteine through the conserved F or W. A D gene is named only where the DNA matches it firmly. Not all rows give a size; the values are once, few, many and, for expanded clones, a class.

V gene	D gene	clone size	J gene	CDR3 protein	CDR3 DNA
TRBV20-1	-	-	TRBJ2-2	CSASGRMPNTGELFF	TGCAGTGCTAGCGGGAGAATGCCGAACACCGGGGAGCTGTTTTTT
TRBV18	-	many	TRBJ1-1	CASSPPGGVQTEAFF	TGTGCCAGCTCACCACCGGGAGGGGTCCAAACTGAAGCTTTCTTT
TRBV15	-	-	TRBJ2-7	CATTRGGGPYEQYF	TGTGCCACCACCCGAGGGGGGGGGCCCTACGAGCAGTACTTC
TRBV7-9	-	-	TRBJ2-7	CASSIREGSYEQYF	TGTGCCAGCAGCATCAGGGAAGGCTCCTACGAGCAGTACTTC
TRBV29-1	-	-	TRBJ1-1	CSVNDNTEAFF	TGCAGCGTTAACGATAACACTGAAGCTTTCTTT
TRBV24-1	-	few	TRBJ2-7	CATSDLLNIPYEQYF	TGTGCCACCAGTGATTTGCTAAACATCCCCTACGAGCAGTACTTC
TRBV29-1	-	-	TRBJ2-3	CSDGKGTDTQYF	TGCAGCGATGGGAAGGGGACAGATACGCAGTATTTT
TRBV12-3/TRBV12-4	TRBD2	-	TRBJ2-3	CALCPGLAGGGGTDTQYF	TGTGCCCTCTGTCCGGGACTAGCGGGCGGGGGGGGCACAGATACGCAGTATTTT
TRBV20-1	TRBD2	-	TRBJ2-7	CSATPSGAYEQYF	TGCAGTGCTACCCCTAGCGGTGCCTACGAGCAGTACTTC
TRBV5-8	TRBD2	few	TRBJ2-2	CASSSGRGVAGELFF	TGTGCCAGCAGCTCCGGCCGGGGGGTCGCCGGGGAGCTGTTTTTT
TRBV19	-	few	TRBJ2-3	CASTESATSTDTQYF	TGTGCCAGTACCGAGTCGGCTACTAGCACAGATACGCAGTATTTT
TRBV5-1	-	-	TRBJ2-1	CASSLEETGNEQFF	TGCGCCAGCAGCTTGGAGGAGACGGGTAATGAGCAGTTCTTC
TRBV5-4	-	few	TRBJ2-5	CASFVGGAQYF	TGTGCCAGCTTTGTCGGAGGTGCCCAGTACTTC
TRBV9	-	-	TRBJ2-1	CASSVEGGGLRGNEQFF	TGTGCCAGCAGCGTAGAAGGGGGAGGCCTCCGGGGCAATGAGCAGTTCTTC
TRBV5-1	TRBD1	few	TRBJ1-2	CASSSGGDRGYGYTF	TGCGCCAGCAGCTCCGGAGGGGACAGGGGTTATGGCTACACCTTC
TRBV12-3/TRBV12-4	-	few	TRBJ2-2	CASSSGTDNTGELFF	TGTGCCAGCAGTTCCGGGACGGACAACACCGGGGAGCTGTTTTTT
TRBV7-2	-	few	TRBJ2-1	CASKGRSHSTNEQFF	TGTGCCAGCAAAGGCAGATCCCACTCCACCAATGAGCAGTTCTTC
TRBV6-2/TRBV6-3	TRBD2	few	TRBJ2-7	CASRRPGTIKDEQYF	TGTGCCAGCAGGAGGCCCGGGACTATAAAGGACGAGCAGTACTTC
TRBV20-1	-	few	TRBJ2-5	CSARLGGAFQETQYF	TGCAGTGCCCGGCTTGGCGGGGCCTTCCAAGAGACCCAGTACTTC
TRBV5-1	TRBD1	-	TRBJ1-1	CASSFTGGSNTEAFF	TGCGCCAGCAGCTTCACAGGGGGCAGTAACACTGAAGCTTTCTTT
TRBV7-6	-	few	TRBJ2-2	CASGGLAANTGELFF	TGTGCCAGCGGGGGGCTAGCGGCGAACACCGGGGAGCTGTTTTTT
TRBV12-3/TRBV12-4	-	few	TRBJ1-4	CASSWAGGREKLFF	TGTGCCAGCAGTTGGGCTGGGGGTCGTGAAAAACTGTTTTTT
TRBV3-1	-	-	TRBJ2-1	CASSLSGPLFF	TGTGCCAGCAGCCTCAGCGGCCCCCTGTTCTTC
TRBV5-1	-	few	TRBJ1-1	CASSSPIGNTEAFF	TGCGCCAGCAGCTCGCCGATCGGCAACACTGAAGCTTTCTTT
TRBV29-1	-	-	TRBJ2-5	CSVAQGRGGETQYF	TGCAGCGTCGCTCAGGGGAGGGGGGGAGAGACCCAGTACTTC
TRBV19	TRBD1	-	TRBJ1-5	CASSMGTGISNQPQHF	TGTGCCAGTAGTATGGGGACAGGGATCAGCAATCAGCCCCAGCATTTT
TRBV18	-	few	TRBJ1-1	CASSPIHQGLNTEAFF	TGTGCCAGCTCACCAATTCACCAGGGATTGAACACTGAAGCTTTCTTT
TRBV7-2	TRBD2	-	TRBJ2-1	CASSPGRGGRSFF	TGTGCCAGCAGCCCCGGCCGGGGGGGAAGGTCGTTCTTC
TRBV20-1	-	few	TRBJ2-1	CSETAQGRSYNEQFF	TGCAGTGAAACCGCCCAGGGTAGGTCCTACAATGAGCAGTTCTTC
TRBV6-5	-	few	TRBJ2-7	CASSYAYDVPYEQYF	TGTGCCAGCAGTTACGCCTATGATGTCCCCTACGAGCAGTACTTC
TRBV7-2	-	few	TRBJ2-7	CASSLASRSYEQYF	TGTGCCAGCAGCTTGGCTAGTAGGTCCTACGAGCAGTACTTC
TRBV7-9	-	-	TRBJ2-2	CASSLGLDATGELFF	TGTGCCAGCAGCTTAGGGCTAGACGCCACCGGGGAGCTGTTTTTT
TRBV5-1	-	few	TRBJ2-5	CASSPGIDTVEETQYF	TGCGCCAGCAGCCCGGGAATTGACACTGTAGAAGAGACCCAGTACTTC
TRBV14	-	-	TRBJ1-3	CASSQGVRHFGNTIYF	TGTGCCAGCAGCCAAGGAGTTCGTCACTTTGGAAACACCATATATTTT
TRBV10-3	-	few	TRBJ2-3	CAIRGAEDTQYF	TGTGCCATCAGGGGGGCCGAAGATACGCAGTATTTT
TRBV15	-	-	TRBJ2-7	CATSRDRRVGTYEQYF	TGTGCCACCAGCAGAGATCGCAGGGTCGGAACCTACGAGCAGTACTTC
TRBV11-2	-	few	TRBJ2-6	CASSFEPVAGTGANVLTF	TGTGCCAGCAGCTTCGAACCGGTGGCAGGGACTGGGGCCAACGTCCTGACTTTC
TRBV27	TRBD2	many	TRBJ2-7	CASRAGGQKQYF	TGTGCCAGTCGAGCGGGAGGGCAAAAGCAGTACTTC
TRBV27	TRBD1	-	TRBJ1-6	CASKRTGENSPLHF	TGTGCCAGCAAACGGACAGGGGAGAATTCACCCCTCCACTTT
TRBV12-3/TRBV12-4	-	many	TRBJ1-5	CASSSRGQPQHF	TGTGCCAGCAGTTCCAGGGGACAGCCCCAGCATTTT
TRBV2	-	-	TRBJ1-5	CASSEVPEPQHF	TGTGCCAGCAGTGAAGTCCCCGAGCCCCAGCATTTT
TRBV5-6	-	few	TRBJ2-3	CASSLGVGVVADTQYF	TGTGCCAGCAGCTTGGGGGTAGGGGTGGTCGCAGATACGCAGTATTTT
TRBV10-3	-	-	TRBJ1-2	CAISENYGYTF	TGTGCCATCAGTGAGAACTATGGCTACACCTTC
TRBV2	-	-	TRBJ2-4	CASSEATGAAKNIQYF	TGTGCCAGCAGTGAGGCGACAGGAGCTGCCAAAAACATTCAGTACTTC
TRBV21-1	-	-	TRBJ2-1	CASSKTSGITYEQFF	TGTGCCAGCAGCAAGACTAGCGGGATTACGTATGAGCAGTTCTTC
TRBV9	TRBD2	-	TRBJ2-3	CASSAKREGDTQYF	TGTGCCAGCAGCGCTAAGCGGGAGGGCGATACGCAGTATTTT
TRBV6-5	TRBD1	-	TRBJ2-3	CASSSSRQGYTDTQYF	TGTGCCAGCAGTTCAAGCCGACAGGGATACACAGATACGCAGTATTTT
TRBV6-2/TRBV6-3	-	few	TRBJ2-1	CASSRNSYNEQFF	TGTGCCAGCAGTCGAAATAGCTACAATGAGCAGTTCTTC
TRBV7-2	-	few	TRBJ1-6	CASSLAYHSYSPLHF	TGTGCCAGCAGCTTAGCTTATCACAGCTATTCACCCCTCCACTTT
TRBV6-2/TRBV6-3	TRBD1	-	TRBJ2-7	CASSYLGQGAGDLEQYF	TGTGCCAGCAGTTACTTGGGACAGGGCGCGGGAGATTTGGAGCAGTACTTC
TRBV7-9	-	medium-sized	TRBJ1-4	CASTLATNEKLFF	TGTGCCAGCACTCTCGCAACTAATGAAAAACTGTTTTTT
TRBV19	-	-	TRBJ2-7	CASSMETGYEQYF	TGTGCCAGTAGTATGGAGACAGGCTACGAGCAGTACTTC
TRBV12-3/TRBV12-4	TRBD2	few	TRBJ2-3	CASSGRRGLAGVDTQYF	TGTGCCAGCAGTGGGCGACGGGGGCTAGCGGGAGTAGATACGCAGTATTTT
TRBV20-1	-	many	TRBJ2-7	CSARQVYEQYF	TGCAGTGCTAGACAGGTCTACGAGCAGTACTTC
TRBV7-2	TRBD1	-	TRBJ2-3	CASSFTGVTTDTQCF	TGTGCCAGCAGCTTTACAGGGGTCACCACAGATACGCAGTGTTTT
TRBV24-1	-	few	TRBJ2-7	CATSDSGAYEQYF	TGTGCCACCAGTGATTCTGGAGCCTACGAGCAGTACTTC
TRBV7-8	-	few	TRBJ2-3	CASSLVYPGEDTQYF	TGTGCCAGCAGCTTAGTTTACCCAGGGGAAGATACGCAGTATTTT
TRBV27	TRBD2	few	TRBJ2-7	CASSAGGGILSYEQYF	TGTGCCAGCTCCGCGGGGGGAGGGATCCTCTCCTACGAGCAGTACTTC